Here is one T cell receptor (beta chain) with its context. The antigen is undetermined. This sample was taken from a study of early T cells in non-severe SARS-CoV-2 infection. Study context: Chains stayed unpaired after sequencing of bulk RNA from unsorted whole blood. Study-level points and caveats: The VDJdb matching leaned toward anti-spike CD8 responses and overlooked private and CD4 specificities.

CDR3 length: 14 residues. Trimming pared 5 bases from V and 3 bases from J, leaving 13 bases between. From germline, CDR1 is SGHKS and CDR2 YYEKEE (reference sequence). Individual cDNA molecules each received unique molecular identifiers attached to them. Via MiXCR, TCRdb re-called the 5' RACE reads, giving one row per CDR3 protein. The sample contains around 80,000 distinct CDR3 sequences, roughly 13% of which appear only once. This chain connects TRBV5-5 to TRBJ2-3, with a possible D match to TRBD1 (5 bases). This TCR was recovered from an adult who was a healthcare worker with PCR-confirmed SARS-CoV-2 infection or an uninfected control (not recorded which). Input material: whole blood. The CDR3 DNA reads as TGTGCCAGCAGTCCGGACATAGCAACAGATACGCAGTATTTT. Translating gives CASSPDIATDTQYF.